A selection of T cell receptor beta chains follows, all from one sample in a study of T cells in Graves' hyperthyroidism and ophthalmopathy. TCRdb re-called the multiplex PCR reads with MiXCR, one entry per CDR3 protein. Of 450,000 to 600,000 distinct CDR3 sequences in the sample, 14% were seen once. Sequenced sample: blood. The receptors here all came from a middle-aged woman with Graves' hyperthyroidism. CDR3s include the opening cysteine and the closing phenylalanine or tryptophan. Each record gives: D gene, clone size, V gene, J gene, CDR3 length, CDR3 protein, CDR3 DNA. A D gene is named only where the DNA matches it firmly. Clone size is given for some rows only: seen once, a few or many times, or a class if the clone is expanded.

D gene: -; clone size: many; V gene: TRBV20-1; J gene: TRBJ2-5; CDR3 length: 11; CDR3 protein: CSARGGETQYF; CDR3 DNA: TGCAGTGCCAGGGGGGGGGAGACCCAGTACTTC
D gene: -; clone size: few; V gene: TRBV5-1; J gene: TRBJ2-3; CDR3 length: 15; CDR3 protein: CASSLRGEYTDTQYF; CDR3 DNA: TGCGCCAGCAGCTTACGGGGAGAATACACAGATACGCAGTATTTT
D gene: TRBD1; clone size: many; V gene: TRBV5-1; J gene: TRBJ2-2; CDR3 length: 14; CDR3 protein: CASRSGTGAGELFF; CDR3 DNA: TGCGCCAGCAGATCCGGGACAGGGGCCGGGGAGCTGTTTTTT
D gene: -; clone size: many; V gene: TRBV2; J gene: TRBJ1-4; CDR3 length: 15; CDR3 protein: CASSDTGRSNEKLFF; CDR3 DNA: TGTGCCAGCAGTGACACAGGGCGGAGTAATGAAAAACTGTTTTTT
D gene: -; clone size: many; V gene: TRBV2; J gene: TRBJ1-1; CDR3 length: 12; CDR3 protein: CASSESTDEAFF; CDR3 DNA: TGTGCCAGCAGTGAATCCACGGATGAAGCTTTCTTT
D gene: -; clone size: few; V gene: TRBV7-9; J gene: TRBJ2-5; CDR3 length: 16; CDR3 protein: CASSLARGRPQETQYF; CDR3 DNA: TGTGCCAGCAGCTTAGCGCGCGGCCGCCCCCAAGAGACCCAGTACTTC
D gene: TRBD1; clone size: few; V gene: TRBV30; J gene: TRBJ2-4; CDR3 length: 13; CDR3 protein: CATTGVAKNIQYF; CDR3 DNA: TGTGCCACCACAGGGGTAGCCAAAAACATTCAGTACTTC
D gene: -; clone size: many; V gene: TRBV5-1; J gene: TRBJ2-2; CDR3 length: 15; CDR3 protein: CASSLAPLNTGELFF; CDR3 DNA: TGCGCCAGCAGCTTGGCCCCACTAAACACCGGGGAGCTGTTTTTT
D gene: -; clone size: few; V gene: TRBV19; J gene: TRBJ2-7; CDR3 length: 13; CDR3 protein: CASSRTGLQEQYF; CDR3 DNA: TGTGCCAGTTCCCGGACGGGGCTCCAGGAGCAGTACTTC
D gene: TRBD2; clone size: many; V gene: TRBV28; J gene: TRBJ2-7; CDR3 length: 17; CDR3 protein: CASSSPSSGRPNYEQYF; CDR3 DNA: TGTGCCAGCAGTTCCCCGAGTAGCGGGAGGCCCAACTACGAGCAGTACTTC
D gene: -; clone size: many; V gene: TRBV7-9; J gene: TRBJ2-1; CDR3 length: 12; CDR3 protein: CASSFSGDEQFF; CDR3 DNA: TGTGCCAGCAGCTTTTCAGGGGATGAGCAGTTCTTC
D gene: -; clone size: many; V gene: TRBV6-1; J gene: TRBJ1-5; CDR3 length: 14; CDR3 protein: CASSSPYSNQPQHF; CDR3 DNA: TGTGCCAGCAGTTCGCCTTATAGCAATCAGCCCCAGCATTTT
D gene: -; clone size: many; V gene: TRBV3-1; J gene: TRBJ1-2; CDR3 length: 13; CDR3 protein: CASSQVLNYGYTF; CDR3 DNA: TGTGCCAGCAGCCAAGTGCTAAACTATGGCTACACCTTC
D gene: TRBD1; clone size: many; V gene: TRBV28; J gene: TRBJ1-2; CDR3 length: 14; CDR3 protein: CASTRLTGRNGYTF; CDR3 DNA: TGTGCCAGCACCCGATTGACAGGGCGGAATGGCTACACCTTC
D gene: TRBD1; clone size: -; V gene: TRBV6-1; J gene: TRBJ1-6; CDR3 length: 15; CDR3 protein: CASSSTGPYNSPLHF; CDR3 DNA: TGTGCCAGCAGTTCGACAGGGCCTTATAATTCACCCCTCCACTTT
D gene: -; clone size: many; V gene: TRBV28; J gene: TRBJ2-5; CDR3 length: 16; CDR3 protein: CASSVTRGGVRETQYF; CDR3 DNA: TGTGCCAGCAGTGTTACAAGGGGGGGGGTGCGGGAGACCCAGTACTTC
D gene: TRBD2; clone size: many; V gene: TRBV5-1; J gene: TRBJ2-7; CDR3 length: 15; CDR3 protein: CASSTAGTSGIEQYF; CDR3 DNA: TGCGCCAGCAGCACTGCCGGGACTAGCGGGATTGAGCAGTACTTC
D gene: -; clone size: many; V gene: TRBV6-1; J gene: TRBJ2-3; CDR3 length: 17; CDR3 protein: CASSEGEGELTTDTQYF; CDR3 DNA: TGTGCCAGCAGTGAAGGTGAAGGCGAACTAACCACAGATACGCAGTATTTT
D gene: TRBD1; clone size: many; V gene: TRBV28; J gene: TRBJ1-2; CDR3 length: 14; CDR3 protein: CASSQGQMNYGYTF; CDR3 DNA: TGTGCCAGCAGTCAGGGACAGATGAACTATGGCTACACCTTC
D gene: TRBD1; clone size: -; V gene: TRBV19; J gene: TRBJ2-6; CDR3 length: 18; CDR3 protein: CASSSPGQGFAGANVLTF; CDR3 DNA: TGTGCCAGTAGTTCCCCGGGACAGGGGTTCGCTGGGGCCAACGTCCTGACTTTC
D gene: -; clone size: few; V gene: TRBV7-9; J gene: TRBJ1-1; CDR3 length: 16; CDR3 protein: CASSKDGWGGESEAFF; CDR3 DNA: TGTGCCAGCAGCAAAGATGGGTGGGGGGGGGAGAGTGAAGCTTTCTTT
D gene: -; clone size: many; V gene: TRBV7-2; J gene: TRBJ2-2; CDR3 length: 15; CDR3 protein: CASSWAGAHTGELFF; CDR3 DNA: TGTGCCAGCAGCTGGGCAGGGGCGCACACCGGGGAGCTGTTTTTT
D gene: -; clone size: many; V gene: TRBV5-6; J gene: TRBJ2-7; CDR3 length: 13; CDR3 protein: CASSSDRLYEQYF; CDR3 DNA: TGTGCCAGCAGCTCAGACAGGCTATACGAGCAGTACTTC
D gene: TRBD1; clone size: -; V gene: TRBV5-1; J gene: TRBJ1-3; CDR3 length: 14; CDR3 protein: CASSSGQGGNTIYF; CDR3 DNA: TGCGCCAGCAGCTCAGGACAGGGTGGAAACACCATATATTTT
D gene: -; clone size: few; V gene: TRBV4-1; J gene: TRBJ1-1; CDR3 length: 14; CDR3 protein: CASSQDLENTEAFF; CDR3 DNA: TGCGCCAGCAGCCAAGATTTGGAGAACACTGAAGCTTTCTTT
D gene: -; clone size: many; V gene: TRBV2; J gene: TRBJ1-5; CDR3 length: 13; CDR3 protein: CASRGEGGQPQHF; CDR3 DNA: TGTGCCAGCAGGGGGGAGGGCGGTCAGCCCCAGCATTTT
D gene: -; clone size: many; V gene: TRBV7-2; J gene: TRBJ2-1; CDR3 length: 12; CDR3 protein: CASSYREIEQFF; CDR3 DNA: TGTGCCAGCAGCTACCGGGAAATTGAGCAGTTCTTC
D gene: TRBD2; clone size: many; V gene: TRBV12-3/TRBV12-4; J gene: TRBJ2-3; CDR3 length: 16; CDR3 protein: CASSSGTSGLSDTQYF; CDR3 DNA: TGTGCCAGCAGTTCTGGGACTAGCGGCCTCTCAGATACGCAGTATTTT
D gene: -; clone size: many; V gene: TRBV30; J gene: TRBJ1-3; CDR3 length: 13; CDR3 protein: CAGHLYSGNTIYF; CDR3 DNA: TGTGCCGGCCATTTATACTCTGGAAACACCATATATTTT
D gene: TRBD1; clone size: many; V gene: TRBV5-1; J gene: TRBJ1-1; CDR3 length: 15; CDR3 protein: CASSSYTGDNTEAFF; CDR3 DNA: TGCGCCAGCAGCTCCTATACAGGGGATAACACTGAAGCTTTCTTT
D gene: -; clone size: many; V gene: TRBV12-3/TRBV12-4; J gene: TRBJ2-7; CDR3 length: 13; CDR3 protein: CASSLRQNYEQYF; CDR3 DNA: TGTGCCAGCAGTTTACGCCAGAACTACGAGCAGTACTTC
D gene: -; clone size: -; V gene: TRBV7-2; J gene: TRBJ1-2; CDR3 length: 14; CDR3 protein: CASSLAMTNYGYTF; CDR3 DNA: TGTGCCAGCAGCTTAGCGATGACTAACTATGGCTACACCTTC
D gene: TRBD1; clone size: many; V gene: TRBV7-3; J gene: TRBJ2-2; CDR3 length: 14; CDR3 protein: CASKIGTGTGELFF; CDR3 DNA: TGTGCCAGCAAAATAGGGACAGGGACCGGGGAGCTGTTTTTT
D gene: TRBD2; clone size: many; V gene: TRBV20-1; J gene: TRBJ2-1; CDR3 length: 16; CDR3 protein: CSARVILAGEDNEQFF; CDR3 DNA: TGCAGTGCTAGAGTCATCCTAGCGGGAGAGGACAATGAGCAGTTCTTC
D gene: TRBD2; clone size: many; V gene: TRBV6-1; J gene: TRBJ2-1; CDR3 length: 16; CDR3 protein: CASSKGWLAGGNEQFF; CDR3 DNA: TGTGCCAGCAGTAAAGGTTGGCTAGCGGGAGGAAATGAGCAGTTCTTC
D gene: -; clone size: -; V gene: TRBV4-1; J gene: TRBJ2-2; CDR3 length: 15; CDR3 protein: CASSQPQKNTGELFF; CDR3 DNA: TGCGCCAGCAGCCAACCCCAGAAGAACACCGGGGAGCTGTTTTTT
D gene: TRBD1; clone size: many; V gene: TRBV30; J gene: TRBJ2-7; CDR3 length: 13; CDR3 protein: CARKDRSSYEQYF; CDR3 DNA: TGTGCCCGGAAGGACAGGAGCTCCTACGAGCAGTACTTC
D gene: -; clone size: many; V gene: TRBV7-3; J gene: TRBJ2-3; CDR3 length: 15; CDR3 protein: CASSFYGGSTDTQYF; CDR3 DNA: TGTGCCAGCAGCTTCTACGGCGGTAGTACAGATACGCAGTATTTT
D gene: -; clone size: many; V gene: TRBV20-1; J gene: TRBJ1-5; CDR3 length: 12; CDR3 protein: CSANGGGQPQHF; CDR3 DNA: TGCAGTGCTAACGGGGGCGGCCAGCCCCAGCATTTT
D gene: -; clone size: many; V gene: TRBV5-1; J gene: TRBJ2-7; CDR3 length: 13; CDR3 protein: CASSPSGRYEQYF; CDR3 DNA: TGCGCCAGCAGCCCTTCCGGCCGCTACGAGCAGTACTTC
D gene: TRBD1; clone size: -; V gene: TRBV3-1; J gene: TRBJ2-5; CDR3 length: 18; CDR3 protein: CASSPTGTGNGWVETQYF; CDR3 DNA: TGTGCCAGCAGCCCAACCGGGACAGGGAACGGTTGGGTAGAGACCCAGTACTTC
D gene: -; clone size: few; V gene: TRBV9; J gene: TRBJ2-4; CDR3 length: 17; CDR3 protein: CASSLIRDGRGKNIQYF; CDR3 DNA: TGTGCCAGCAGTTTAATAAGGGATGGGCGAGGCAAAAACATTCAGTACTTC
D gene: -; clone size: -; V gene: TRBV7-2; J gene: TRBJ2-7; CDR3 length: 12; CDR3 protein: CASSFAGYEQYF; CDR3 DNA: TGTGCCAGCAGCTTCGCTGGCTACGAGCAGTACTTC